The subject of this entry is one T cell receptor beta chain. The antigen remains unidentified. V lost 2 bases and J 1 base, leaving 0 bases between the germline ends. This CDR3 contains 12 residues. Per the germline V gene, CDR1 is SEHNR and CDR2 is FQNEAQ (reference sequence). The data derive from a study of somatic mutations in cytotoxic T cells in rheumatoid arthritis. Whole-study context: Flow sorting of some V beta antibody-stained T cells reached nearly 100% purity, with V beta1+ cells also TCRB-sequenced.

Study outcomes and limitations: Neither rheumatoid arthritis patients nor age-matched healthy controls had significantly different CD8+ T-cell clonality from the other group.

TCRdb's table, derived via immunoSEQ multiplex PCR, lists solely in-frame clones and lacks some. This sample has roughly 20,000 clones, with 68% found just once. The chain has TRBV7-9 and TRBJ1-3; unclear D gene. Sequenced sample: CD8+ T cells sorted from blood. The sequence was collected from an adult with rheumatoid arthritis. CDR3 nucleotide sequence: TGTGCCAGCAGCTTATCTGGAAACACCATATATTTT. It is translated as CASSLSGNTIYF.